The source of this T cell receptor beta chain is a study of OX40 agonist ivuxolimab in advanced cancers. Study-wide background: Every patient in dose escalation had hepatocellular carcinoma, melanoma, renal cell or head and neck cancer. Subjects had a mean age of roughly 60 years, with a range of about 23 to 85; around 80% were male.

Broader study findings: Average numbers of expanded clones were greater in CD8+ T cells than in CD4+.

Using immunoSEQ multiplex PCR, the repertoire was profiled, and TCRdb retains in-frame clones only, with some absent. The repertoire holds roughly 77,000 clones, with under 85% as singletons. Deletions cut 5 bases from V and 4 bases from J, with 15 bases between. The germline V gene encodes CDR1 MNHNY and CDR2 SVGAGI (reference sequence). This CDR3 spans 15 amino acids. Regarding this clone: Its target is not known.

This chain connects TRBV6-6 to TRBJ1-5; D gene ambiguous. The origin of this receptor is an adult with an advanced solid tumor such as melanoma, head and neck, liver or kidney cancer. Sample: CD4+ or CD8+ T cells sorted from blood, taken in a trial of the OX40 agonist ivuxolimab. Written as DNA, the CDR3 is TGTGCCAGCAGTCGCGACCGACGGGAGAATCAGCCCCAGCATTTT. Translated: CASSRDRRENQPQHF.